These 32 T cell receptor beta chains came from one sample sequenced in a study of beta chain features in type 1 diabetes. Since all of the isolated RNA was reverse transcribed, expressed TCRB transcripts were what got sequenced. Clones were sequenced by immunoSEQ multiplex PCR, and TCRdb holds only the in-frame ones, with some missing. The data show 390,000 or so clones, 14% seen once. Sequencing used naive CD4+ T cells from blood. Receptor source: a man in his thirties or forties in good health.

The chain joins TRBV10-3 to TRBJ2-6; 8 bases are a match to TRBD1. In germline, CDR1 is ENHRY, CDR2 SYGVKD. CDR3 length equals 17 residues. V lost 2 bases, J lost 2 bases, and 5 bases stayed unmatched. The CDR3 here is CAISEDRGLTGANVLTF. The CDR3 DNA is TGTGCCATCAGTGAGGACAGGGGACTTACTGGGGCCAACGTCCTGACTTTC.

The V call is TRBV18, the J call TRBJ2-5; TRBD2 aligns across 8 bases. J gave up 4 bases and V 1 base, and 17 bases lay outside the gene matches. Germline assignment: CDR1 KGHSH and CDR2 LQKENI. This CDR3 comprises 19 residues. CDR3 in amino acids: CASSPRSLGSGTVIETQYF. In DNA form, the CDR3 reads TGTGCCAGCTCACCACGGAGCCTTGGTAGCGGGACCGTAATAGAGACCCAGTACTTC.

The genes are TRBV6-6 and TRBJ2-3; D might be TRBD1 or TRBD2, each matching 5 bases. The CDR3 has 14 amino acids. Per the germline V gene, CDR1 is MNHNY and CDR2 is SVGAGI (reference sequence). The V and J ends lost 4 bases and 6 bases respectively, with 14 bases between them. CDR3 sequence reads: CASSLGRSGDTQYF. The CDR3 region has the DNA TGTGCCAGCAGTTTGGGACGTTCAGGGGATACGCAGTATTTT.

The CDR3 protein is CASSIRYEQYF. As DNA, the CDR3 is TGTGCCAGCAGTATTCGATACGAGCAGTACTTC. This chain joins TRBV25-1 and TRBJ2-7; D is undetermined. V was clipped by 5 bases and J by 4 bases, with 6 bases between them. Germline V CDR1 and CDR2: MGHDK, SYGVNS. The CDR3 covers 11 residues.

This clone has a handful of counts. J is TRBJ1-1 and V is TRBV18; no reliable D call. This CDR3 has 17 amino acids. The V gene lost 3 bases and the J gene lost 0 bases, with 17 bases spanning the gap. Germline CDR1 is KGHSH and CDR2 is LQKENI. The CDR3 here is CASSPLALEGMNTEAFF. CDR3 in DNA: TGTGCCAGCTCACCGCTTGCTCTTGAAGGGATGAACACTGAAGCTTTCTTT.

The V call is TRBV6-4, the J call TRBJ2-4; either TRBD1 or TRBD2 may supply D (5 bases each). The CDR3 loop spans 13 amino acids. Germline CDR1 and CDR2: MRHNA and SNTAGT. V was pared by 5 bases and J by 7 bases, with 12 bases between. The CDR3 spells CASSRDVGNIQYF. The CDR3 coding sequence is TGTGCCAGCAGTCGGGACGTCGGGAACATTCAGTACTTC.

This chain links TRBV5-4 with TRBJ2-7; D possibly corresponds to TRBD1 (5 bases). The CDR3 consists of 11 residues. V gave up 3 bases and J gave up 7 bases, with 8 bases separating them. Germline values: CDR1 SGHNT, CDR2 YYREEE (reference sequence). CDR3 in amino acids: CASSSQEEQYV. CDR3 DNA sequence: TGTGCCAGCAGCTCACAGGAGGAGCAGTACGTC.

This clone has a handful of counts. V is TRBV10-3 and J is TRBJ2-3; possibly TRBD1 or TRBD2 for D (6 bases each). CDR1 is ENHRY, CDR2 SYGVKD, per germline. V lost 2 bases to trimming and J lost 0 bases, with 18 bases between them. The CDR3 covers 18 residues. The DNA for the CDR3 is TGTGCCATCAGTGAGCCCTCTCTGGAGGGACACAGCACAGATACGCAGTATTTT. Encoded protein: CAISEPSLEGHSTDTQYF.

The J gene is TRBJ1-1, the V gene TRBV7-9; maybe TRBD1 (5 bases). Trimming stripped 5 bases from V and 7 bases from J, with 14 bases between. The CDR3 has 13 amino acids. From germline, CDR1 is SEHNR and CDR2 FQNEAQ (reference sequence). The CDR3 loop is CASSGTGFGEAFF. CDR3 nucleotides: TGTGCCAGCAGCGGGACGGGCTTTGGTGAAGCTTTCTTT.

This clone turned up a few times. The chain joins TRBV11-2 to TRBJ2-5, with 10 bases identical to TRBD1. The germline V gene has CDR1 SGHAT and CDR2 FQNNGV. This CDR3 is 14 amino acids long. V lost 5 bases and J lost 4; bases outside the gene matches: 4. The CDR3 sequence: CASSLRTGGETQYF. The DNA for the CDR3 is TGTGCCAGCAGCCTCAGGACAGGGGGAGAGACCCAGTACTTC.

This sequence joins TRBV6-5 and TRBJ2-7; D is unresolved. The CDR3 covers 12 residues. Trimming pared 8 bases from V and 3 bases from J, leaving 11 bases between. Germline V gene lookup returns CDR1 MNHEY and CDR2 SVGAGI. CDR3 in DNA: TGTGCCAGCCCTCGCCCGATCTACGAGCAGTACGTC. It codes for CASPRPIYEQYV.

The chain is built from TRBV7-2 and TRBJ1-4; 7 nucleotides line up with TRBD1. The CDR3 contains 15 residues. J lost 5 bases, V lost 4 bases, and 7 bases had no gene match. From germline, CDR1 is SGHTA and CDR2 FQGNSA. CDR3 coding DNA: TGTGCCAGCAGCTGGTCCGGGACAGCGAATGAAAAACTGTTTTTT. Translating gives CASSWSGTANEKLFF.

This clone was seen a handful of times. J is TRBJ1-5 and V is TRBV12-5; 7 bases fit TRBD1. This CDR3 has 16 residues. Germline lookup yields CDR1 LGHNT and CDR2 FRNRAP. J lost 6 bases, V lost 3 bases, and 11 bases had no gene match. CDR3 sequence (DNA): TGTGCTAGTGGTTTCTCGGCCGGGGCAGGGGGTCAGCCCCAGCATTTT. It encodes CASGFSAGAGGQPQHF.

The rearrangement uses TRBV10-3 and TRBJ2-7; 11 nucleotides agree with TRBD2. Germline lookup yields CDR1 ENHRY and CDR2 SYGVKD. The CDR3 has 12 residues. After removal of 10 bases from V and 3 bases from J, the junction contained 2 bases not matched to a gene. DNA for the CDR3: TGTGCCACCGGGACTAGCGGCTACGAGCAGTACGTC. Residues: CATGTSGYEQYV.

CDR3 sequence: CASSLADRRSDTQYF. CDR3 coding DNA: TGCGCCAGCAGCTTGGCCGATCGCAGATCAGATACGCAGTATTTT. The chain has TRBV5-1 and TRBJ2-3, with unresolved D. From germline, CDR1 is SGHRS and CDR2 YFSETQ. This CDR3 spans 15 amino acids. Deletions cut 0 bases from V and 4 bases from J, with 12 bases between.

The CDR3 DNA is TGTGCCTCCCCTACAGAATCCATATACACAGATACGCAGTATTTT. It yields the protein CASPTESIYTDTQYF. The V and J genes are TRBV15 and TRBJ2-3; D gene unclear. Trimming shortened V by 11 bases and J by 2 bases, and 20 bases separated the two germline ends. This CDR3 comprises 15 residues. Per germline, CDR1 LNHNV and CDR2 YYDKDF (reference sequence).

Many counts were recorded for this clone. The V and J genes are TRBV30 and TRBJ2-1; 8 positions match TRBD2. V was clipped by 5 bases and J by 9 bases; unmatched bases: 9. CDR3 length equals 13 residues. Germline CDR1 reads GTSNPN; CDR2 reads SVGIG (reference sequence). This CDR3 reads CAWQTTREGEQFF. In nucleotides, the CDR3 is TGTGCCTGGCAAACCACCCGGGAGGGTGAGCAGTTCTTC.

Only a few counts were recorded for this clone. The chain combines TRBV15 with TRBJ2-1; D not certain. CDR3 length: 15 residues. Germline values: CDR1 LNHNV, CDR2 YYDKDF (reference sequence). V was shortened by 3 bases and J by 6 bases, with 15 bases between the two germline ends. CDR3 in DNA: TGTGCCACCAGCAGGGACCCCCGCTCTCCCAATGAGCAGTTCTTC. Residues: CATSRDPRSPNEQFF. The full variable domain, with the rest looked up from reference TRBV15 and TRBJ2-1, is DAMVIQNPRYQVTQFGKPVTLSCSQTLNHNVMYWYQQKSSQAPKLLFHYYDKDFNNEADTPDNFQSRRPNTSFCFLDIRSPGLGDTAMYLCATSRDPRSPNEQFFGPGTRLTVL.

This rearrangement joins TRBV7-2 to TRBJ2-1; tentatively, D is TRBD2 (6 bases). CDR1 is SGHTA, CDR2 FQGNSA, per germline. CDR3 size: 13 residues. V was shortened by 5 bases and J by 8 bases, with 13 bases between the two germline ends. The CDR3, as DNA: TGTGCCAGCAGCGCAGACTCTAGCGATGAGCAGTTCTTC. Its protein product is CASSADSSDEQFF. The full variable domain, rest sourced from reference TRBV7-2 and TRBJ2-1, is GAGVSQSPSNKVTEKGKDVELRCDPISGHTALYWYRQSLGQGLEFLIYFQGNSAPDKSGLPSDRFSAERTGGSVSTLTIQRTQQEDSAVYLCASSADSSDEQFFGPGTRLTVL.

The chain has TRBV30 and TRBJ2-2; TRBD2 is a possible D gene (5 bases). The germline V and J ends were trimmed by 8 bases and 1 base, with 26 bases remaining between them. Germline CDR1 is GTSNPN and CDR2 is SVGIG (reference sequence). The CDR3 spans 18 residues. The CDR3 protein is CASLFERRKSVNTGELFF. CDR3 DNA: TGTGCCAGTCTATTTGAGCGGAGGAAGAGTGTGAACACCGGGGAGCTGTTTTTT.

This clone showed up just a few times. V is TRBV11-2 and J is TRBJ2-3; D is uncertain. Trimming pared 2 bases from V and 5 bases from J, leaving 2 bases between. Germline loops: CDR1 SGHAT, CDR2 FQNNGV. The CDR3 is 11 amino acids. CDR3 nucleotides: TGTGCCAGCAGCTTACAAGATACGCAGTATTTT. This translates into CASSLQDTQYF.

The chain's CDR3 is CASSPSLAGSETQYF. In DNA form, the CDR3 reads TGTGCCAGCAGCCCCTCGCTAGCGGGATCTGAGACCCAGTACTTC. This sequence joins TRBV7-3 and TRBJ2-5; 9 bases align to TRBD2. Germline-derived CDR1 and CDR2 are SGHTA and FQGTGA. The CDR3 has 15 residues. The ends lost 5 bases at V and 5 bases at J; junction bases unmatched: 9.

The chain uses TRBV30 and TRBJ1-1; D is uncertain. The CDR3 has 17 amino acids. V was shortened by 0 bases and J by 0 bases, with 17 bases between the two germline ends. Germline-derived CDR1 and CDR2 are GTSNPN and SVGIG (reference sequence). The CDR3 here is CAWSVRRAGLMNTEAFF. The CDR3 DNA is TGTGCCTGGAGTGTACGTAGGGCCGGCCTCATGAACACTGAAGCTTTCTTT.

The V and J genes are TRBV9 and TRBJ1-1; D not certain. V was clipped by 1 base and J by 5 bases, with 15 bases between them. The CDR3 is 15 amino acids. Germline assignment: CDR1 SGDLS and CDR2 YYNGEE. The CDR3 protein is CASSVNHGSITEAFF. DNA for the CDR3: TGTGCCAGCAGCGTAAATCATGGAAGCATAACTGAAGCTTTCTTT.

This clone was detected a few times. This rearrangement joins TRBV18 to TRBJ1-1; 7 bases are shared with TRBD1. CDR3 length equals 14 residues. CDR1 and CDR2 from the germline V gene are KGHSH and LQKENI. The V and J ends lost 3 bases and 3 bases, in that order; junction bases with no gene match: 4. The CDR3 protein is CASSPNRGDTEAFF. The CDR3 DNA reads as TGTGCCAGCTCACCCAACAGGGGAGACACTGAAGCTTTCTTT.

This sequence joins TRBV29-1 and TRBJ2-3, with 9 nucleotides matching TRBD2. CDR1 SQVTM and CDR2 ANQGSEA come from the germline V gene. The CDR3 consists of 16 residues. Germline trimming cut 4 bases from V and 6 bases from J; bases unmatched to any gene: 14. The DNA for the CDR3 is TGCAGCGTTGGGTCCGGAATAGCGGGAGTTGGGGATACGCAGTATTTT. Protein product: CSVGSGIAGVGDTQYF.

This clone has more than one count but fewer than ten. The rearrangement uses TRBV19 and TRBJ2-2; 12 nucleotides agree with TRBD2. The CDR3 contains 16 residues. The germline V gene has CDR1 LNHDA and CDR2 SQIVND (reference sequence). Trimming removed 6 bases from V and 6 bases from J; junction bases left unmatched: 8. CDR3 sequence reads: CASSPSSGGASGELFF. CDR3 DNA sequence: TGTGCCAGTAGCCCCTCTAGCGGGGGGGCCTCCGGGGAGCTGTTTTTT. The variable domain in full, completed from reference TRBV19 and TRBJ2-2, reads DGGITQSPKYLFRKEGQNVTLSCEQNLNHDAMYWYRQDPGQGLRLIYYSQIVNDFQKGDIAEGYSVSREKKESFPLTVTSAQKNPTAFYLCASSPSSGGASGELFFGEGSRLTVL.

The chain joins TRBV30 to TRBJ1-2; no clear D. The CDR3 covers 13 residues. The germline gives CDR1 GTSNPN, CDR2 SVGIG (reference sequence). V shed 2 bases and J shed 7 bases, with 14 bases lying between them. The CDR3 region has the DNA TGTGCCTGGAGTTCCCGGGCGGGATCTGGCTACACCTTC. Its protein is CAWSSRAGSGYTF.

The chain employs TRBV5-4 and TRBJ2-1; 7 positions agree with TRBD2. Germline V CDR1 and CDR2: SGHNT, YYREEE (reference sequence). This CDR3 has 15 residues. J lost 7 bases, V lost 0 bases, and 7 bases had no gene match. The CDR3 DNA is TGTGCCAGCAGCTTGGGAGGGACTACCAAAAATGAGCAGTTCTTC. Protein: CASSLGGTTKNEQFF. The full variable domain, rest sourced from reference TRBV5-4 and TRBJ2-1, is ETGVTQSPTHLIKTRGQQVTLRCSSQSGHNTVSWYQQALGQGPQFIFQYYREEENGRGNFPPRFSGLQFPNYSSELNVNALELDDSALYLCASSLGGTTKNEQFFGPGTRLTVL.

This clone has a handful of counts. V gene TRBV2 combines with J gene TRBJ2-3; D ambiguous. Trimming removed 10 bases at V and 0 bases at J, with 17 bases between. Germline V gene data show CDR1 as SNHLY and CDR2 as FYNNEI. CDR3 length equals 15 residues. DNA for the CDR3: TGTGCCACCCCCGTAGGGCAGACTAGCACAGATACGCAGTATTTT. This codes for CATPVGQTSTDTQYF.

This clone turned up a few times. The genes are TRBV6-1 and TRBJ2-5, with a possible D match to TRBD1 (5 bases). This CDR3 contains 12 residues. Trimming shortened V by 8 bases and J by 3 bases, and 10 bases separated the two germline ends. The germline CDR1 and CDR2 sequences are MNHNS and SASEGT. CDR3 in DNA: TGTGCCAGCGGTGCAGGGAAAGAGACCCAGTACTTC. The encoded protein is CASGAGKETQYF.

This clone has more than one count but fewer than ten. The CDR3 sequence: CASSQPGAQETQYF. The CDR3 nucleotides read TGCGCCAGCAGCCAACCAGGGGCCCAAGAGACCCAGTACTTC. This rearrangement joins TRBV5-1 to TRBJ2-5, with D possibly being TRBD1 (6 bases). The CDR3 length is 14 residues. Germline V lookup: CDR1 SGHRS, CDR2 YFSETQ. V was trimmed by 4 bases and J by 1 base, leaving 11 bases between them.